The 6 T cell receptor beta chains below all came from one sample that was sequenced in a study of tissue T cells after allogeneic stem cell transplantation. Sequencing used immunoSEQ multiplex PCR; TCRdb keeps in-frame clones, though not all of them. The data show approximately 8,000 clones, with 35% to 60% seen just once and under 9% held by the top ten. Time point given: mouse harvest day 7 after allogeneic transplant. Tail vein injection delivered 10^7 T-cell-depleted bone marrow cells and 10^6 splenic CD5+ T cells. The sample comprised gut tissue. The receptors were sampled from a female BALB/c mouse given C57BL/6 T cells with graft-versus-host disease after an allogeneic hematopoietic cell transplant.

Details on this clone: Gene names refer to mouse genes. Read sequence stops 1 residue before the CDR3 end, and the germline J gene provides the missing end. The J gene is TRBJ1-3, the V gene TRBV30; no firm D call. V gave up 3 bases and J gave up 0 bases, with 6 bases separating them. The length of the CDR3 is 13 residues. Germline CDR1 SQVVS, CDR2 ANEGSEA. Incomplete CDR3 DNA: TGTAGTTCTAGCGCAGATTCTGGAAATACGCTCTAT. It yields the protein CSSSADSGNTLY. The entire CDR3 sequence reads CSSSADSGNTLYF. Full variable domain (remainder filled in from reference TRBV30 and TRBJ1-3): SVLLYQKPNRDICQSGTSLKIQCVADSQVVSMFWYQQFQEQSLMLMATANEGSEATYESGFTKDKFPISRPNLTFSTLTVNNARPGDSSIYFCSSSADSGNTLYFGEGSRLIVV.

Note on this clone: The gene symbols are mouse symbols. Read sequence stops 1 residue before the CDR3 end, and the germline J gene provides the missing end. This sequence joins TRBV12-2 and TRBJ1-1; D call uncertain. V was pared by 0 bases and J by 4 bases, with 8 bases between. Germline loops: CDR1 SGHLS, CDR2 HYDKME. The CDR3 loop spans 13 amino acids. CDR3 DNA (partial): TGTGCCAGCTCTCTCCCAGGCGTCACAGAAGTCTTC. Residues: CASSLPGVTEVF. The full CDR3 sequence reads CASSLPGVTEVFF.

Regarding this clone: Any gene name here is a mouse gene name. The read ends 1 residue before the CDR3 terminus; that terminus is restored from the germline J gene. Other DNA variants within this sample encode the same CDR3. The V gene is TRBV3, the J gene TRBJ1-1, with D possibly being TRBD1 (5 bases). The CDR3 length is 13 residues. V dropped 4 bases and J dropped 1 base, with 7 bases sitting between them. CDR1 is SNHLY, CDR2 FYNGKV, per germline (reference sequence). This CDR3 is CASSSQGNTEVFF. The DNA read from the CDR3 is TGTGCCAGCAGCTCTCAGGGGAACACAGAAGTCTTC.

With regard to this clone: Each gene name is a mouse one. The read halts 1 residue ahead of the CDR3 end, with the missing end drawn from the germline J gene. This chain joins TRBV23 and TRBJ1-4. This CDR3 has 12 amino acids. In germline, CDR1 is KGHTA, CDR2 FQNQQP. The sequenced CDR3 bases are TGCTCCAGCAGTCAATCGCGCGAAAGATTATTT. Translated: CSSSQSRERLF. The whole CDR3 sequence reads CSSSQSRERLFF.

About this clone itself: Each gene name is a mouse one. The read ends 1 residue before the CDR3 terminus; that terminus is restored from the germline J gene. The chain recombines TRBV16 with TRBJ2-5, with a weak D call TRBD1 (6 bases). This CDR3 region has 14 residues. The germline V gene has CDR1 SGHSA and CDR2 FRNQAP. Trimming shortened V by 2 bases and J by 2 bases, and 8 bases separated the two germline ends. Incomplete CDR3 DNA: TGTGCAAGCAGCTTACAGGGGAGCCAAGACACCCAGTAC. Protein product: CASSLQGSQDTQY. The whole CDR3 protein is CASSLQGSQDTQYF.

Worth noting for this clone: All gene names here are mouse names. The sequence runs out 1 residue before the end of the CDR3; the remainder is reconstructed from the germline J gene. The chain uses TRBV26 and TRBJ2-7; no definite D call. CDR3 size: 13 residues. V gave up 0 bases and J gave up 1 base, with 4 bases separating them. Germline loops: CDR1 KGHPV, CDR2 FQNQEV (reference sequence). Partial CDR3 DNA: TGTGCCAGCAGTCTGTCGGGGTCCTATGAACAGTAC. It is translated as CASSLSGSYEQY. The whole CDR3 region reads CASSLSGSYEQYF.